This is a list of T cell receptor beta chains from one sample in a study of CD8 T cells in ankylosing spondylitis. TCRdb re-called the 5' RACE reads through MiXCR, storing one row per CDR3 protein. This sample yields around 88,000 distinct CDR3 sequences, of which about 9.1% are seen a single time; roughly 5.5% belongs to the top ten. Sequencing was performed on blood, either unsorted or a sorted T cell fraction (not recorded which). The receptors shown here come from a male donor with ankylosing spondylitis or in good health (not recorded which). Both conserved end residues are part of each CDR3. D genes are given only for firm matches.

cdr3_aa,d_call,j_call,v_call
CASSLAGGTSYEQYF,.,TRBJ2-7,TRBV5-1
CASSLRRGGNYNEQFF,TRBD2,TRBJ2-1,TRBV3-1
CSARGQTLYEQYF,.,TRBJ2-7,TRBV20-1
CASRRQETGELFF,.,TRBJ2-2,TRBV2
CASTNPENTGELFF,.,TRBJ2-2,TRBV6-1
CSANRGRRITFYEQYF,.,TRBJ2-7,TRBV20-1
CASSLALTGPQRGVPYEQYF,.,TRBJ2-7,TRBV5-1
CASSTGPRGEQFF,.,TRBJ2-1,TRBV7-2
CASSSGTGTSYEQYF,TRBD1,TRBJ2-7,TRBV7-8
CASSLAGQGTQYF,TRBD1,TRBJ2-3,TRBV7-2
CASSLEGVYEQYF,.,TRBJ2-7,TRBV5-1
CATSPGAAYEQYF,.,TRBJ2-7,TRBV24-1
CASSLAGGSGNTIYF,.,TRBJ1-3,TRBV7-9
CCARVRVDPGKYNEQFF,.,TRBJ2-1,TRBV20-1
CSAPPPLAQSRTETQYF,.,TRBJ2-5,TRBV20-1
CASRSSGPYYGYTF,.,TRBJ1-2,TRBV12-3/TRBV12-4
CTSSPRAASGPYEQYF,.,TRBJ2-7,TRBV5-4
CASSPGTGFTDTQYF,TRBD1,TRBJ2-3,TRBV3-1
CASSLVTALSSYEQYF,.,TRBJ2-7,TRBV5-1
CASSYSYSADTQYF,.,TRBJ2-3,TRBV6-5
CASSPTRGGTDTQYF,.,TRBJ2-3,TRBV18
CASSSGTTNTGELFF,.,TRBJ2-2,TRBV12-3/TRBV12-4
CASTPGQNNEQFF,.,TRBJ2-1,TRBV5-1
CASSPSGDGETQYF,TRBD2,TRBJ2-5,TRBV11-2
CASSQTVSYEQYF,.,TRBJ2-7,TRBV5-8
CSVPGSGYEQYF,.,TRBJ2-7,TRBV29-1
CASSSRTSGGAVETQYF,TRBD2,TRBJ2-5,TRBV7-6
CASRTPKLAGAHNEQFF,TRBD2,TRBJ2-1,TRBV6-2/TRBV6-3
CSAKSGTSERNEQYF,TRBD2,TRBJ2-7,TRBV20-1
CASSFQGDYGYTF,.,TRBJ1-2,TRBV27
CASSREGTERFLTDTQYF,.,TRBJ2-3,TRBV5-1
CSARQDQYTGELFF,.,TRBJ2-2,TRBV20-1
CASSLAGPKTDTQYF,.,TRBJ2-3,TRBV28
CASSLEPSTGQNSPLHF,TRBD1,TRBJ1-6,TRBV5-1
CSARALVAGGLAKNIQYF,TRBD2,TRBJ2-4,TRBV20-1
CSVDAGGYGYTF,TRBD1,TRBJ1-2,TRBV29-1
CASSLGSGVTDTQYF,TRBD2,TRBJ2-3,TRBV7-9
CASSSWSRGLLANTGELFF,TRBD1,TRBJ2-2,TRBV12-3/TRBV12-4
CASSLGLTSGETQYF,TRBD2,TRBJ2-5,TRBV7-8
CASFSSSYNSPLHF,.,TRBJ1-6,TRBV28
CASRVAGGLYEQYF,TRBD2,TRBJ2-7,TRBV5-6
CASSSPNTDTQYF,.,TRBJ2-3,TRBV12-3/TRBV12-4
CSATSGGVKAKNIQYF,TRBD2,TRBJ2-4,TRBV20-1
CASSYGRGMYGYTF,TRBD1,TRBJ1-2,TRBV6-5
CASSQGRNSNQPQHF,.,TRBJ1-5,TRBV3-1
CASRRTGVAYGYTF,TRBD1,TRBJ1-2,TRBV25-1
CASSRRTGGSNTEAFF,TRBD1,TRBJ1-1,TRBV5-1
CASSPLGGATEAFF,.,TRBJ1-1,TRBV2
CSARPGASGTDTQYF,TRBD2,TRBJ2-3,TRBV20-1
CASNRGTKGNQPQHF,.,TRBJ1-5,TRBV28
CASSSTMTDTQYF,.,TRBJ2-3,TRBV7-3